This T cell receptor (beta chain) was sequenced in a study of blood T cell repertoires in COVID-19. Background on the study: COVID-19 samples, acute and convalescent, were from the United States, Italy and Spain. PBMCs, B-cell-depleted T cells, or T cells were the source of the cDNA or gDNA that made up the material.

Per the original data handling: The assay estimated nucleated cells by amplifying reference gene primers. Sequencing was performed with immunoSEQ multiplex PCR; in TCRdb, only in-frame clones are kept and a portion is missing. V and J calls and clone size are as listed in that table; D and trimming were resolved from the DNA. The sample yields some 300,000 clones, roughly 89% seen once. Patients from Seattle were sampled longitudinally, starting during active infection. The germline V gene has CDR1 SGHDT and CDR2 YYEEEE. Trimming removed 4 bases from V and 8 bases from J; junction bases left unmatched: 7. The CDR3 contains 14 residues. This clone was detected only a few times.

This sequence was found in a middle-aged woman with COVID-19, enrolled during active disease. Sequences were obtained from peripheral blood. V gene TRBV5-6 combines with J gene TRBJ1-4; 8 bases align to TRBD1. CDR3 in amino acids: CASSPGTGQEKLFF. DNA for the CDR3: TGTGCCAGCAGCCCTGGGACAGGTCAAGAAAAACTGTTTTTT.